These T cell receptor beta chains were read from a single sample in a study of identical twins. TCRdb fed the 5' RACE reads into MiXCR, producing one record per CDR3 protein. The sample includes more than 1.5 million distinct CDR3 sequences, 25% to 35% of them seen just once. Sequenced: cord blood. Receptors originate from a newborn girl in good health. Both conserved end residues are part of each CDR3. The order of the fields is J gene, clone size, V gene, D gene, CDR3 protein, CDR3 DNA. The D gene is left open where the match is weak. Clone size is not always given. Where it is, it says once, few, many or a class for expanded clones.

j_gene: TRBJ2-1
abundance: NA
v_gene: TRBV7-2
d_gene: TRBD2
CDR3aa: CASSLKAGVYYNEQFF
CDR3nt: TGTGCCAGCAGCCTAAAAGCGGGAGTCTACTACAATGAGCAGTTCTTC

j_gene: TRBJ2-1
abundance: few
v_gene: TRBV5-6
d_gene: NA
CDR3aa: CASSKTWTAYNEQFF
CDR3nt: TGTGCCAGCAGCAAGACCTGGACGGCCTACAATGAGCAGTTCTTC

j_gene: TRBJ2-4
abundance: few
v_gene: TRBV27
d_gene: NA
CDR3aa: CASSSGYQAKNIQYF
CDR3nt: TGTGCCAGCAGTTCAGGGTATCAAGCCAAAAACATTCAGTACTTC

j_gene: TRBJ2-1
abundance: few
v_gene: TRBV5-1
d_gene: TRBD2
CDR3aa: CASSLAERGGLNEQFF
CDR3nt: TGCGCCAGCAGCTTGGCCGAGCGGGGGGGCCTCAATGAGCAGTTCTTC

j_gene: TRBJ2-7
abundance: NA
v_gene: TRBV4-1
d_gene: NA
CDR3aa: CASSQVGANEQYF
CDR3nt: TGCGCCAGCAGCCAAGTAGGGGCCAATGAGCAGTACTTC

j_gene: TRBJ2-7
abundance: once
v_gene: TRBV13
d_gene: TRBD2
CDR3aa: CASSPRTSGRPSYNEQYF
CDR3nt: TGTGCCAGCAGCCCGAGGACTAGCGGGAGACCCTCCTACAATGAGCAGTACTTC

j_gene: TRBJ1-1
abundance: NA
v_gene: TRBV6-1
d_gene: NA
CDR3aa: CASPGLRSTEAFF
CDR3nt: TGTGCCAGTCCGGGACTCCGTAGTACTGAAGCTTTCTTT

j_gene: TRBJ2-1
abundance: few
v_gene: TRBV15
d_gene: TRBD2
CDR3aa: CATSVRTSGSYNEQFF
CDR3nt: TGTGCCACCAGCGTACGGACTAGCGGCAGTTACAATGAGCAGTTCTTC

j_gene: TRBJ2-3
abundance: NA
v_gene: TRBV20-1
d_gene: TRBD2
CDR3aa: CSAVTGTRGTDTQYF
CDR3nt: TGCAGTGCTGTAACCGGGACTAGGGGCACAGATACGCAGTATTTT

j_gene: TRBJ2-1
abundance: NA
v_gene: TRBV6-6
d_gene: TRBD2
CDR3aa: CASSYREGHEQFF
CDR3nt: TGTGCCAGCAGTTACAGGGAGGGACATGAGCAGTTCTTC

j_gene: TRBJ2-7
abundance: many
v_gene: TRBV7-8
d_gene: TRBD1
CDR3aa: CASLPLGPVGQDYEQYF
CDR3nt: TGTGCCAGCTTACCTCTCGGTCCTGTAGGACAGGACTACGAGCAGTACTTC

j_gene: TRBJ2-5
abundance: NA
v_gene: TRBV20-1
d_gene: TRBD2
CDR3aa: CSARGGLVSETQYF
CDR3nt: TGCAGTGCTAGAGGAGGACTAGTCTCAGAGACCCAGTACTTC

j_gene: TRBJ1-2
abundance: NA
v_gene: TRBV6-5
d_gene: NA
CDR3aa: CASSLSWQGRSSPGYTF
CDR3nt: TGTGCCAGCAGTTTAAGTTGGCAGGGCAGGTCCTCCCCGGGCTACACCTTC

j_gene: TRBJ2-3
abundance: NA
v_gene: TRBV5-4
d_gene: NA
CDR3aa: CASSLERSVTDTQYF
CDR3nt: TGTGCCAGCAGCTTGGAAAGGTCCGTCACAGATACGCAGTATTTT

j_gene: TRBJ2-7
abundance: few
v_gene: TRBV28
d_gene: TRBD1
CDR3aa: CASSLPGTGLYYEQYF
CDR3nt: TGTGCCAGCAGTTTACCCGGGACAGGGCTCTACTACGAGCAGTACTTC

j_gene: TRBJ1-4
abundance: NA
v_gene: TRBV5-6
d_gene: NA
CDR3aa: CASSAQHGVKPFF
CDR3nt: TGTGCCAGCAGCGCCCAACATGGTGTAAAACCGTTTTTT